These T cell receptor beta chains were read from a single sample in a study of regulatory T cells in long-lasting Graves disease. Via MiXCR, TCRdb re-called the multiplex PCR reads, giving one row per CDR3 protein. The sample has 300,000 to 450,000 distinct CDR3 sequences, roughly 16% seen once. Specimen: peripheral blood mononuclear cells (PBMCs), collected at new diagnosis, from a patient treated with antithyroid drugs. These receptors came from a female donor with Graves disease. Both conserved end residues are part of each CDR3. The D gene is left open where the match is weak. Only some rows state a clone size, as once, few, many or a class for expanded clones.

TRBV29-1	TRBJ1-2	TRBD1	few	CSAVTGTDYGYTF	TGCAGCGCTGTAACTGGGACAGACTATGGCTACACCTTC
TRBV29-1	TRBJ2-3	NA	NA	CSVESPNTDTQYF	TGCAGCGTTGAAAGCCCCAACACAGATACGCAGTATTTT
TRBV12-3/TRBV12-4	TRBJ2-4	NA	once	CASSPVIVGSKNIQYF	TGTGCCAGCAGTCCCGTGATAGTAGGTTCCAAAAACATTCAGTACTTC
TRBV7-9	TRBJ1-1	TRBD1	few	CASSKGKLGQGATGGAFF	TGTGCCAGCAGCAAAGGAAAACTCGGACAGGGGGCAACCGGGGGGGCTTTCTTT
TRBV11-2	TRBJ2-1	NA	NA	CASRERADNEQFF	TGCGCCAGCAGGGAACGGGCCGACAATGAGCAGTTCTTC
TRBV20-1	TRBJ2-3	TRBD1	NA	CSAGGQGAGTDTQYF	TGCAGTGCTGGGGGACAGGGGGCAGGCACAGATACGCAGTATTTT
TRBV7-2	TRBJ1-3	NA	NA	CASRGPSGNTIYF	TGTGCCAGCAGGGGACCCTCTGGAAACACCATATATTTT
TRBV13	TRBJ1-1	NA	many	CASSPGSRVGAFF	TGTGCCAGCAGCCCCGGGTCCCGTGTAGGGGCTTTCTTT
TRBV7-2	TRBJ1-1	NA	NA	CASSLGGRLNTEAFF	TGTGCCAGCAGCTTGGGCGGCAGACTGAACACTGAAGCTTTCTTT
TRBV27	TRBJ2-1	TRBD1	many	CASSSTQGASYNEQFF	TGTGCCAGCAGTTCCACTCAGGGGGCGTCCTACAATGAGCAGTTCTTC